The following is a T cell receptor beta chain sequence with its context. Its specificity is not known. Germline trimming cut 7 bases from V and 6 bases from J; bases unmatched to any gene: 10. The germline V gene has CDR1 LNHDA and CDR2 SQIVND (reference sequence). This CDR3 spans 14 amino acids. This entry comes from a study of T cell repertoires in cytomegalovirus infection. Study-level background: Based on public TCR beta signatures, there were indications of CMV infection and of a matching HLA type. Findings and caveats of the study: What dominated the ex vivo response were HLA-C-restricted CMV-specific TCR beta clonotypes.

MiXCR was run by TCRdb on the reads, yielding one entry per CDR3 protein. The sample yields about 770,000 distinct CDR3 sequences, 25% to 30% seen once. The sequenced sample was cultured CD8+ T cells from PBMCs, obtained from culture after CMV antigen stimulation. The chain has TRBV19 and TRBJ1-2; 8 nucleotides match TRBD1. This sequence originates from a human donor in good health (CMV status not recorded). Some clones in this sample may be carry-over from other donors' samples. The CDR3 is CASTWTGMGDGYTF. The CDR3 nucleotides are TGTGCCAGTACCTGGACAGGGATGGGCGATGGCTACACCTTC.